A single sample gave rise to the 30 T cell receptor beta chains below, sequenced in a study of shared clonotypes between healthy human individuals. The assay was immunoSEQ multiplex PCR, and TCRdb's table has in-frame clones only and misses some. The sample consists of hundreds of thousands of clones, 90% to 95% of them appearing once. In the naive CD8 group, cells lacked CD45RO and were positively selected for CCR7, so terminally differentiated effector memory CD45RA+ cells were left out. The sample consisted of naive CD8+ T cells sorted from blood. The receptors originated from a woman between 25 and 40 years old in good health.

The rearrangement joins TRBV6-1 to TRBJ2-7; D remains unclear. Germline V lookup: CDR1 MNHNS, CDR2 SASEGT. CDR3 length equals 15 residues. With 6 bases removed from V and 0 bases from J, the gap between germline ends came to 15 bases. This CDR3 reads CASRSLPPGSYEQYF. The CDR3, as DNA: TGTGCCAGCAGGAGTCTCCCCCCGGGCTCCTACGAGCAGTACTTC.

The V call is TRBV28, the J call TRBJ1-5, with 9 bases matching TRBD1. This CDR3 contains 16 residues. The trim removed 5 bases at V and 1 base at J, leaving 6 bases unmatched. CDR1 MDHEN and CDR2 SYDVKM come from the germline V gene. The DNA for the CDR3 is TGTGCCAGCAGTACCCCGACAGGGGGAAGCAATCAGCCCCAGCATTTT. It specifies CASSTPTGGSNQPQHF.

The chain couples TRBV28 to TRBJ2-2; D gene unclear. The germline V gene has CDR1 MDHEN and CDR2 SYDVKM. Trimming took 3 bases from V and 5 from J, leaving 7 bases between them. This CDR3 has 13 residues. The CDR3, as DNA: TGTGCCAGCAGTTTTAGGGTTACCGGGGAGCTGTTTTTT. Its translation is CASSFRVTGELFF.

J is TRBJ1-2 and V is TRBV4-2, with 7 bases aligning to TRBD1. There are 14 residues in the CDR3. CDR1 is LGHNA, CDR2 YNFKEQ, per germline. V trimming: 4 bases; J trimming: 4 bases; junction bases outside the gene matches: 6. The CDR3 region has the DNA TGTGCCAGCAGCCCCGGGGACAGTATCTATGGCTACACCTTC. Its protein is CASSPGDSIYGYTF.

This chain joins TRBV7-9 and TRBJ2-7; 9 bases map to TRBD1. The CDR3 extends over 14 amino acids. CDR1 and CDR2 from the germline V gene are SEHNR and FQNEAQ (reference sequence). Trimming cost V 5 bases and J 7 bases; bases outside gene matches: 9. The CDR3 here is CASSGKGQGEEQYF. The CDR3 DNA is TGTGCCAGCAGCGGAAAGGGACAGGGTGAAGAGCAGTACTTC.

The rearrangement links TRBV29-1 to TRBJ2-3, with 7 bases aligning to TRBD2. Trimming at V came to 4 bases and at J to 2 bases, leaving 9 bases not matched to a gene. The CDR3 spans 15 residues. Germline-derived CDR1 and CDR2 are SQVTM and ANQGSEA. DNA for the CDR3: TGCAGCGTTGCGGTAGGGCTAGCGGACACAGATACGCAGTATTTT. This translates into CSVAVGLADTDTQYF.

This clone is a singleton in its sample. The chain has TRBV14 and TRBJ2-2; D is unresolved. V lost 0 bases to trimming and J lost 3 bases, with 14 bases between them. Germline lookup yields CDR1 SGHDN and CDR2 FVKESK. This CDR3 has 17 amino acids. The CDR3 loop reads CASSQEKRTTYTGELFF. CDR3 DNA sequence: TGTGCCAGCAGCCAAGAAAAAAGAACAACCTACACCGGGGAGCTGTTTTTT.

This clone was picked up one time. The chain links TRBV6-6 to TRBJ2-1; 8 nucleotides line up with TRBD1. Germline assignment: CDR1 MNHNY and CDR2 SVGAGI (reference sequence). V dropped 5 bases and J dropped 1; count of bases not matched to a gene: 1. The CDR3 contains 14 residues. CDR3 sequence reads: CASSTGGSYNEQFF. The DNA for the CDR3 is TGTGCCAGCAGTACAGGGGGGTCCTACAATGAGCAGTTCTTC.

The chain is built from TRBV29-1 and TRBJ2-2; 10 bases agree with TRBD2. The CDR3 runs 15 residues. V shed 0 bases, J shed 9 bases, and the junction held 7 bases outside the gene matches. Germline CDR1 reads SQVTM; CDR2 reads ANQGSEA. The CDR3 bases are TGCAGCGTTGAAGAGACCGGGACTAGCGCTCGGGAGCTGTTTTTT. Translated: CSVEETGTSARELFF.

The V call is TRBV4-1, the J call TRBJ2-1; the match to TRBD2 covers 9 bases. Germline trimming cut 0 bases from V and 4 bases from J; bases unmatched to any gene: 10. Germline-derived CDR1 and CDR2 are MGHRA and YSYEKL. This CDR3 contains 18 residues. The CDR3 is CASSQEPSRGRVYNEQFF. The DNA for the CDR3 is TGCGCCAGCAGCCAAGAGCCTTCTCGCGGGAGGGTTTACAATGAGCAGTTCTTC.

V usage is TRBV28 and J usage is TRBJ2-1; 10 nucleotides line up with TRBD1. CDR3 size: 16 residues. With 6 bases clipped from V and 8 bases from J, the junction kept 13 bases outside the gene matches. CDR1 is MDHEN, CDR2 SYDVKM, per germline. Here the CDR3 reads CASSLTGTGTGDEQFF. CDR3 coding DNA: TGTGCCAGCAGCCTGACCGGGACAGGGACAGGGGATGAGCAGTTCTTC.

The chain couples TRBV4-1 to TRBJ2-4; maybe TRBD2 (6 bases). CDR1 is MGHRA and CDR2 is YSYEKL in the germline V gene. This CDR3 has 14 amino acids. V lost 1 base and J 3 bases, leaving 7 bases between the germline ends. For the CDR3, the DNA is TGCGCCAGCAGCCAAGCCGGGGGCAAAAACATTCAGTACTTC. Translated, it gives CASSQAGGKNIQYF.

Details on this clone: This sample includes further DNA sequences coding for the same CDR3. CDR3 nucleotides: TGTGCCAGCAGCCCGGGGACTAGCGGCGCCTACGAGCAGTACTTC. It is translated as CASSPGTSGAYEQYF. The genes are TRBV27 and TRBJ2-7; 11 nucleotides agree with TRBD2. This CDR3 is built from 15 residues. With V trimmed by 6 bases and J by 2 bases, 6 bases remained unmatched. Germline V lookup: CDR1 MNHEY, CDR2 SMNVEV (reference sequence).

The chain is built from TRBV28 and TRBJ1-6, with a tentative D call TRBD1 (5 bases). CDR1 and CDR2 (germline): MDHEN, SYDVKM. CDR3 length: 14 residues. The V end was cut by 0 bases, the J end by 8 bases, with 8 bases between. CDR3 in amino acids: CASSLWGVDSPLHF. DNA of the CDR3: TGTGCCAGCAGTTTATGGGGGGTCGATTCACCCCTCCACTTT. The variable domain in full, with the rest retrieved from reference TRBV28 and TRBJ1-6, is DVKVTQSSRYLVKRTGEKVFLECVQDMDHENMFWYRQDPGLGLRLIYFSYDVKMKEKGDIPEGYSVSREKKERFSLILESASTNQTSMYLCASSLWGVDSPLHFGNGTRLTVT.

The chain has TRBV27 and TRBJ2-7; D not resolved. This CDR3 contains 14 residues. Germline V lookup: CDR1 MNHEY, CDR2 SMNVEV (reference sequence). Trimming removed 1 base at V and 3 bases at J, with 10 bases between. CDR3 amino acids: CASSLFPGNYEQYF. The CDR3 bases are TGTGCCAGCAGTTTATTCCCAGGAAACTACGAGCAGTACTTC.

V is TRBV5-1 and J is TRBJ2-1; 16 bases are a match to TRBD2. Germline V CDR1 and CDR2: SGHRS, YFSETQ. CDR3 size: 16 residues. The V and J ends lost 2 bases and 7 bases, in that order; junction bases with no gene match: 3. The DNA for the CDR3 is TGCGCCAGCAGCTTAGGGACTAGCGGGAGGGTGAATGAGCAGTTCTTC. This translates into CASSLGTSGRVNEQFF. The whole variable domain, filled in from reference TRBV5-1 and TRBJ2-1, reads KAGVTQTPRYLIKTRGQQVTLSCSPISGHRSVSWYQQTPGQGLQFLFEYFSETQRNKGNFPGRFSGRQFSNSRSEMNVSTLELGDSALYLCASSLGTSGRVNEQFFGPGTRLTVL.

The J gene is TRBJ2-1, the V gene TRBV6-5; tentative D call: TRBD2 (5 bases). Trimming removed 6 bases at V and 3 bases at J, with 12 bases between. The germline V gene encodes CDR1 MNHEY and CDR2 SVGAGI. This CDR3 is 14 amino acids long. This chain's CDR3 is CASSRLLDYNEQFF. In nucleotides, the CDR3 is TGTGCCAGCAGCCGCTTACTAGACTACAATGAGCAGTTCTTC.

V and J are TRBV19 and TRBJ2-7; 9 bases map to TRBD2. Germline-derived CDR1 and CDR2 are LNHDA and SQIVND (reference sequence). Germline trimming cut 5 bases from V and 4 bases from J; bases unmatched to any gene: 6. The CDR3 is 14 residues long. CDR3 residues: CASSPSGMVYEQYF. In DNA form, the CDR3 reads TGTGCCAGTAGTCCTAGCGGGATGGTGTACGAGCAGTACTTC. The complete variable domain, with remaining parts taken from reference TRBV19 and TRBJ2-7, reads DGGITQSPKYLFRKEGQNVTLSCEQNLNHDAMYWYRQDPGQGLRLIYYSQIVNDFQKGDIAEGYSVSREKKESFPLTVTSAQKNPTAFYLCASSPSGMVYEQYFGPGTRLTVT.

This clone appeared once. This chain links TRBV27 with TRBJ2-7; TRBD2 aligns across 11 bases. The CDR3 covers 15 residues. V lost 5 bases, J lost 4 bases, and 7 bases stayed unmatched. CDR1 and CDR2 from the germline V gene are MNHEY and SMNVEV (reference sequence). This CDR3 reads CASSVTSGDVYEQYF. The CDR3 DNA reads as TGTGCCAGCAGTGTGACTAGCGGGGACGTATACGAGCAGTACTTC.

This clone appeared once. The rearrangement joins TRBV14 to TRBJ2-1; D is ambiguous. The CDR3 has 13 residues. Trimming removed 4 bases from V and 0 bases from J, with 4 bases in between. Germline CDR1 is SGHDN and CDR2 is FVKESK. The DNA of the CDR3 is TGTGCCAGCAGCCCCGTCTCCTACAATGAGCAGTTCTTC. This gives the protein CASSPVSYNEQFF.

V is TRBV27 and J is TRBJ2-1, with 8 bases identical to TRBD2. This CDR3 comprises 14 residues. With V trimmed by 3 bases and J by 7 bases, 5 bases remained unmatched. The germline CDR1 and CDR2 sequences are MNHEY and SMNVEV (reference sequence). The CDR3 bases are TGTGCCAGCAGTTTTGGCGGGGGGTGGAATGAGCAGTTCTTC. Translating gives CASSFGGGWNEQFF.

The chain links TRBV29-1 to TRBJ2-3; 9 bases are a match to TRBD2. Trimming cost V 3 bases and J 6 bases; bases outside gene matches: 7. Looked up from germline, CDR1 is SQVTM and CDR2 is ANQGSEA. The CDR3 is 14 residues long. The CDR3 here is CSVDIAGVGDTQYF. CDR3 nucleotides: TGCAGCGTTGATATAGCGGGAGTAGGGGATACGCAGTATTTT.

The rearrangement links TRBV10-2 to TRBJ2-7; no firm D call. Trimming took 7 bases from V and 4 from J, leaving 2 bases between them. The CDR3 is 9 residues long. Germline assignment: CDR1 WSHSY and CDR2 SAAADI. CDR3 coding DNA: TGCGCCAGCACGTACGAGCAGTACTTC. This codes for CASTYEQYF.

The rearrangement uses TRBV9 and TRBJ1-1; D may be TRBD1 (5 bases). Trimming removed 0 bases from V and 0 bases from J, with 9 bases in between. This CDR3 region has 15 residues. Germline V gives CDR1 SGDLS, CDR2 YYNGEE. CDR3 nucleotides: TGTGCCAGCAGCGTAGTAGACAGCTTGAACACTGAAGCTTTCTTT. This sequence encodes CASSVVDSLNTEAFF.

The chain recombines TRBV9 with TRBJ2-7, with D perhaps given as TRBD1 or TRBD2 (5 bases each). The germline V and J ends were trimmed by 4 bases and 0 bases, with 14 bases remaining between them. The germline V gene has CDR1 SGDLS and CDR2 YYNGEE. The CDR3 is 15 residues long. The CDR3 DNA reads TGTGCCAGCAGCCCCCTTCGTGGGGGCTCCTACGAGCAGTACTTC. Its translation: CASSPLRGGSYEQYF.

CDR3 residues: CARSPRQGVEKLFF. The CDR3 nucleotides read TGTGCCAGAAGCCCGAGACAGGGAGTTGAAAAACTGTTTTTT. This chain connects TRBV5-3 to TRBJ1-4; 7 nucleotides agree with TRBD1. TRBV5-3 is designated an ORF whose function remains uncertain. The CDR3 has 14 residues. The V segment lost 4 bases and the J segment 7 bases; nucleotides outside the gene matches: 7.

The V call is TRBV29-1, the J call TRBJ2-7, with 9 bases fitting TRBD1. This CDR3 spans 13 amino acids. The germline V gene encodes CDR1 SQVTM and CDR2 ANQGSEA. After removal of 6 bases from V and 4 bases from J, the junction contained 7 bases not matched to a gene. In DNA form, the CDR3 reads TGCAGCGTCACCGGGACAGGGTCATACGAGCAGTACTTC. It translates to CSVTGTGSYEQYF.

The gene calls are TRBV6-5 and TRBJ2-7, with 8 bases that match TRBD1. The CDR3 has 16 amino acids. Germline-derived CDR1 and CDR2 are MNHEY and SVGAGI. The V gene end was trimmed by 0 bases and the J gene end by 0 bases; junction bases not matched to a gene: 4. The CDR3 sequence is CASSYSTGQVSYEQYF. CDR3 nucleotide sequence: TGTGCCAGCAGTTACTCTACGGGACAGGTCTCCTACGAGCAGTACTTC.

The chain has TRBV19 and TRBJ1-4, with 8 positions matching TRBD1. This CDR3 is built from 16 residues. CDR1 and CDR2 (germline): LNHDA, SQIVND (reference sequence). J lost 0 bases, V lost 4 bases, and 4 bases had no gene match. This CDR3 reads CASSRDRISTNEKLFF. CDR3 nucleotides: TGTGCCAGTAGTAGGGACAGGATCTCAACTAATGAAAAACTGTTTTTT. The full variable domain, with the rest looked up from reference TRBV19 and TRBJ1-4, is DGGITQSPKYLFRKEGQNVTLSCEQNLNHDAMYWYRQDPGQGLRLIYYSQIVNDFQKGDIAEGYSVSREKKESFPLTVTSAQKNPTAFYLCASSRDRISTNEKLFFGSGTQLSVL.

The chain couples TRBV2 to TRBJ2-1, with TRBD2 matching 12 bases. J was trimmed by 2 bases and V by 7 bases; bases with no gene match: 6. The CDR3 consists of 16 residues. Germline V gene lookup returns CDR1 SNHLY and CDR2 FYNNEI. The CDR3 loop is CASTRTSGTPYNEQFF. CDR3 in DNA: TGTGCCAGCACGAGGACTAGCGGGACTCCCTACAATGAGCAGTTCTTC. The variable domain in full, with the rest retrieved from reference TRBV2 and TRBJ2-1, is EPEVTQTPSHQVTQMGQEVILRCVPISNHLYFYWYRQILGQKVEFLVSFYNNEISEKSEIFDDQFSVERPDGSNFTLKIRSTKLEDSAMYFCASTRTSGTPYNEQFFGPGTRLTVL.